This entry describes one T cell receptor beta chain. The sample is drawn from a study of T cells expressing NK-cell markers. TCRdb reprocessed the 5' RACE reads; each CDR3 protein has one entry and no DNA is given. The sample includes 250,000 or so distinct CDR3 sequences. Per the germline V gene, CDR1 is SGHDN and CDR2 is FVKESK. The CDR3 covers 17 residues. The V gene is TRBV14, the J gene TRBJ2-1; TCRdb lists TRBD2, though no DNA is available to test this call. This TCR was sampled from a woman aged 18 to 75 in good health. Sequencing input: blood T cells: a sorted CD56 or NKG2C T cell subset, CD4+ or CD8+ T cells, or bulk PBMC T cells (not recorded which). Here the CDR3 reads CASSQFPLAGGGDEQFF.